Below, 25 T cell receptor beta chains from the same sample are listed, as sequenced in a study of shared clonotypes between healthy human individuals. Using immunoSEQ multiplex PCR, the repertoire was profiled, and TCRdb retains in-frame clones only, with some absent. The data hold roughly 2.1 million clones, with about 92% observed a single time. Naive CD8 cells lacked CD45RO, underwent positive selection for CCR7 and left out terminally differentiated effector memory CD45RA+ cells. Sequenced sample: naive CD8+ T cells from PBMCs. The origin of the receptors is a man aged 18 to 35 in good health. Some clones in this sample may be carry-over from other donors' samples.

The J gene is TRBJ2-2, the V gene TRBV4-3, with 7 bases identical to TRBD2. V was clipped by 4 bases and J by 0 bases; unmatched bases: 5. Germline CDR1 is LGHNA and CDR2 is YSLEER. The CDR3 sequence is 16 residues long. The CDR3 DNA is TGCGCCAGCAGCCCCATGGGAGGGGCGAACACCGGGGAGCTGTTTTTT. It codes for CASSPMGGANTGELFF.

The gene calls are TRBV4-2 and TRBJ2-7; D may match TRBD1 or TRBD2 (6 bases each). This CDR3 is 16 amino acids long. The V and J ends lost 4 bases and 3 bases respectively, with 19 bases between them. CDR1 and CDR2 (germline): LGHNA, YNFKEQ. CDR3 amino acids: CASSLKGGGGDYEQYF. In DNA, the CDR3 is TGTGCCAGCAGCCTAAAAGGGGGAGGTGGGGACTACGAGCAGTACTTC.

This chain connects TRBV19 to TRBJ2-7, with unresolved D. The CDR3 covers 15 residues. Between the trimmed V and J ends, which lost 6 bases and 2 bases, there was a span of 17 bases. Germline CDR1 LNHDA, CDR2 SQIVND (reference sequence). DNA for the CDR3: TGTGCCAGTAGATCGGGCGTAGGCAGGACCTACGAGCAGTACTTC. Residues: CASRSGVGRTYEQYF.

The chain combines TRBV19 with TRBJ2-6; 8 positions match TRBD1. The CDR3 is 15 residues long. Unmatched junction bases numbered 7, after V lost 10 bases and J lost 2 bases. CDR1 is LNHDA and CDR2 is SQIVND in the germline V gene (reference sequence). The CDR3 protein is CATGQGRAGANVLTF. The DNA for the CDR3 is TGTGCCACCGGACAGGGTCGCGCTGGGGCCAACGTCCTGACTTTC.

The chain combines TRBV2 with TRBJ2-1; 14 positions agree with TRBD2. Germline CDR1 is SNHLY and CDR2 is FYNNEI. V lost 4 bases to trimming and J lost 12 bases; unmatched junction nucleotides: 14. The CDR3 consists of 17 residues. CDR3 sequence (DNA): TGTGCCAGCAGTGGGGGAGTTCCGGGACTAGCGGGAGAATGGCAGTTCTTC. This codes for CASSGGVPGLAGEWQFF.

The rearrangement joins TRBV6-6 to TRBJ2-5, with 7 bases fitting TRBD2. Germline V CDR1 and CDR2: MNHNY, SVGAGI (reference sequence). The CDR3 totals 14 residues. V trimming: 6 bases; J trimming: 3 bases; junction bases outside the gene matches: 7. The CDR3 loop is CASRTREIEETQYF. CDR3 bases: TGTGCCAGCAGGACGCGGGAGATTGAAGAGACCCAGTACTTC.

The gene calls are TRBV9 and TRBJ1-2, with D hard to call. This CDR3 has 12 amino acids. Germline CDR1 reads SGDLS; CDR2 reads YYNGEE. V was shortened by 4 bases and J by 8 bases, with 12 bases between the two germline ends. The CDR3 DNA reads as TGTGCCAGCAGCCCCCCATCTTTGGGCTACACCTTC. It is translated as CASSPPSLGYTF.

The J gene is TRBJ2-1, the V gene TRBV7-9; D unresolved. V was shortened by 3 bases and J by 5 bases, with 11 bases between the two germline ends. Germline-derived CDR1 and CDR2 are SEHNR and FQNEAQ (reference sequence). The CDR3 is 14 amino acids. CDR3 nucleotide sequence: TGTGCCAGCAGCTTTCGGACGTACGACAATGAGCAGTTCTTC. It encodes CASSFRTYDNEQFF.

This sequence joins TRBV11-2 and TRBJ1-1, with 8 nucleotides matching TRBD1. Germline V CDR1 and CDR2: SGHAT, FQNNGV. This CDR3 is built from 13 residues. V dropped 4 bases and J dropped 5; count of bases not matched to a gene: 3. The CDR3, as DNA: TGTGCCAGCAGCTACAGGGGGGAGACTGAAGCTTTCTTT. Encoded protein: CASSYRGETEAFF.

The chain recombines TRBV10-2 with TRBJ1-5; D uncertain. Germline CDR1 WSHSY, CDR2 SAAADI. The V gene lost 1 base and the J gene lost 7 bases, with 11 bases spanning the gap. The CDR3 runs to 14 residues. Written as DNA, the CDR3 is TGCGCCAGCAGTGAGTGGCCCCGTTTACAGCCCCAGCATTTT. Translation gives CASSEWPRLQPQHF.

The rearrangement uses TRBV5-4 and TRBJ2-1, with TRBD1 matching 9 bases. The CDR3 extends over 15 amino acids. J was trimmed by 8 bases and V by 2 bases; bases with no gene match: 8. Germline V CDR1 and CDR2: SGHNT, YYREEE (reference sequence). The CDR3 nucleotides read TGTGCCAGCAGCTTAACCGGGACAGGGCCCGATGAGCAGTTCTTC. Encoded protein: CASSLTGTGPDEQFF.

The chain recombines TRBV4-1 with TRBJ2-7; D remains ambiguous. V was trimmed by 4 bases and J by 3 bases, leaving 13 bases between them. CDR1 is MGHRA, CDR2 YSYEKL, per germline. There are 14 residues in the CDR3. CDR3 DNA: TGCGCCAGCAGCCCCCAGCAAAACAACTACGAGCAGTACTTC. Its translation is CASSPQQNNYEQYF.

The V call is TRBV14, the J call TRBJ1-1; D ambiguous. CDR3 size: 12 residues. CDR1 is SGHDN, CDR2 FVKESK, per germline. Trimming took 5 bases from V and 6 from J, leaving 10 bases between them. CDR3 bases: TGTGCCAGCAGCTCCTTTCGTCCTGAAGCTTTCTTT. Translated: CASSSFRPEAFF.

Only one count was recorded for this clone. The gene calls are TRBV7-9 and TRBJ2-7; a weak D match, TRBD2 (6 bases). This CDR3 is built from 14 residues. CDR1 is SEHNR, CDR2 FQNEAQ, per germline (reference sequence). With 3 bases removed from V and 5 bases from J, the gap between germline ends came to 14 bases. CDR3 loop: CASSFGGIFDEQYF. The CDR3 coding sequence is TGTGCCAGCAGCTTTGGGGGGATCTTCGACGAGCAGTACTTC. The complete variable domain, with remaining parts taken from reference TRBV7-9 and TRBJ2-7, reads DTGVSQNPRHKITKRGQNVTFRCDPISEHNRLYWYRQTLGQGPEFLTYFQNEAQLEKSRLLSDRFSAERPKGSFSTLEIQRTEQGDSAMYLCASSFGGIFDEQYFGPGTRLTVT.

The chain combines TRBV7-9 with TRBJ2-1, with 11 positions matching TRBD2. The CDR3 runs to 17 residues. Germline V lookup: CDR1 SEHNR, CDR2 FQNEAQ (reference sequence). Trimming removed 5 bases from V and 8 bases from J; junction bases left unmatched: 14. CDR3 sequence: CASSPRLAGILGDEQFF. DNA of the CDR3: TGTGCCAGCAGCCCTAGACTAGCGGGGATCCTTGGGGATGAGCAGTTCTTC.

The chain is built from TRBV29-1 and TRBJ1-5; a weak D match, TRBD1 (5 bases). CDR1 is SQVTM and CDR2 is ANQGSEA in the germline V gene. Trimming stripped 6 bases from V and 0 bases from J, with 12 bases between. This CDR3 comprises 14 residues. The CDR3 loop reads CSVGGGNSNQPQHF. CDR3 nucleotide sequence: TGCAGCGTCGGGGGGGGGAATAGCAATCAGCCCCAGCATTTT.

V gene TRBV28 combines with J gene TRBJ1-1; the match to TRBD1 covers 11 bases. Looked up from germline, CDR1 is MDHEN and CDR2 is SYDVKM. The CDR3 has 14 residues. The J segment lost 4 bases and the V segment lost 5 bases, leaving 3 bases of the junction unmatched. Written as DNA, the CDR3 is TGTGCCAGCAGTCGGGACAGGGGGGGCACTGAAGCTTTCTTT. This gives the protein CASSRDRGGTEAFF.

V gene TRBV28 combines with J gene TRBJ1-5; D gene ambiguous. The ends were cut back, 3 bases at V and 9 bases at J, with 15 bases in the middle. The CDR3 totals 14 residues. Germline CDR1 and CDR2: MDHEN and SYDVKM. The CDR3: CASSFGPFNGPQHF. The CDR3 region has the DNA TGTGCCAGCAGTTTCGGTCCCTTTAACGGGCCCCAGCATTTT. Full variable domain (missing parts from reference TRBV28 and TRBJ1-5): DVKVTQSSRYLVKRTGEKVFLECVQDMDHENMFWYRQDPGLGLRLIYFSYDVKMKEKGDIPEGYSVSREKKERFSLILESASTNQTSMYLCASSFGPFNGPQHFGDGTRLSIL.

V gene TRBV7-2 combines with J gene TRBJ2-1, with a weak D call TRBD2 (5 bases). Germline CDR1 reads SGHTA; CDR2 reads FQGNSA. Trimming removed 2 bases from V and 0 bases from J, with 17 bases in between. The length of the CDR3 is 18 residues. CDR3 protein: CASSLLGLADSSYNEQFF. CDR3 DNA sequence: TGTGCCAGCAGCTTACTTGGCCTAGCTGATAGCTCCTACAATGAGCAGTTCTTC.

The rearrangement uses TRBV27 and TRBJ2-6, with D maybe TRBD2 (5 bases). Germline assignment: CDR1 MNHEY and CDR2 SMNVEV (reference sequence). Trimming pared 6 bases from V and 2 bases from J, leaving 5 bases between. The CDR3 contains 13 residues. The CDR3 protein is CASRGAGANVLTF. CDR3 DNA sequence: TGTGCCAGCAGGGGAGCTGGGGCCAACGTCCTGACTTTC.

The chain combines TRBV11-2 with TRBJ2-3; 11 nucleotides match TRBD2. V was clipped by 8 bases and J by 3 bases; unmatched bases: 7. The CDR3 extends over 15 amino acids. From germline, CDR1 is SGHAT and CDR2 FQNNGV. CDR3 protein: CASHYTSGGTDTQYF. The DNA of the CDR3 is TGTGCCAGCCACTACACTAGCGGGGGTACAGATACGCAGTATTTT.

This clone was seen once. The rearrangement joins TRBV28 to TRBJ2-1; 8 bases align to TRBD1. Germline-derived CDR1 and CDR2 are MDHEN and SYDVKM. There are 15 residues in the CDR3. With V trimmed by 6 bases and J by 0 bases, 4 bases remained unmatched. CDR3 residues: CASRPDRVSYNEQFF. The CDR3 nucleotides read TGTGCCAGCAGGCCGGACAGGGTCTCCTACAATGAGCAGTTCTTC.

The V gene is TRBV11-2, the J gene TRBJ2-3, with D possibly TRBD2 on 5 matching bases. The CDR3 consists of 16 residues. V was cut by 5 bases and J by 5 bases, with 20 bases left in between. From germline, CDR1 is SGHAT and CDR2 FQNNGV. CDR3 loop: CASSPRAGPSGDTQYF. The CDR3 DNA follows: TGTGCCAGCAGCCCCCGGGCGGGCCCGAGTGGAGATACGCAGTATTTT.

This rearrangement joins TRBV7-2 to TRBJ2-7; 7 positions match TRBD1. V dropped 4 bases and J dropped 4; count of bases not matched to a gene: 7. CDR1 is SGHTA, CDR2 FQGNSA, per germline. The CDR3 contains 14 residues. The CDR3 reads CASSSQGERYEQYF. The CDR3 DNA reads TGTGCCAGCAGCTCCCAGGGGGAAAGGTACGAGCAGTACTTC. Supplemented by reference TRBV7-2 and TRBJ2-7, the full variable domain reads GAGVSQSPSNKVTEKGKDVELRCDPISGHTALYWYRQSLGQGLEFLIYFQGNSAPDKSGLPSDRFSAERTGGSVSTLTIQRTQQEDSAVYLCASSSQGERYEQYFGPGTRLTVT.

The rearrangement uses TRBV19 and TRBJ1-1; no firm D call. The CDR3 runs to 17 residues. V shed 2 bases and J shed 1 base, with 17 bases lying between them. Germline V gives CDR1 LNHDA, CDR2 SQIVND (reference sequence). Here the CDR3 DNA reads TGTGCCAGTAGTATACTGGGATTCGACACTCCGAACACTGAAGCTTTCTTT. Translating gives CASSILGFDTPNTEAFF. The full variable domain, completed using reference TRBV19 and TRBJ1-1, is DGGITQSPKYLFRKEGQNVTLSCEQNLNHDAMYWYRQDPGQGLRLIYYSQIVNDFQKGDIAEGYSVSREKKESFPLTVTSAQKNPTAFYLCASSILGFDTPNTEAFFGQGTRLTVV.